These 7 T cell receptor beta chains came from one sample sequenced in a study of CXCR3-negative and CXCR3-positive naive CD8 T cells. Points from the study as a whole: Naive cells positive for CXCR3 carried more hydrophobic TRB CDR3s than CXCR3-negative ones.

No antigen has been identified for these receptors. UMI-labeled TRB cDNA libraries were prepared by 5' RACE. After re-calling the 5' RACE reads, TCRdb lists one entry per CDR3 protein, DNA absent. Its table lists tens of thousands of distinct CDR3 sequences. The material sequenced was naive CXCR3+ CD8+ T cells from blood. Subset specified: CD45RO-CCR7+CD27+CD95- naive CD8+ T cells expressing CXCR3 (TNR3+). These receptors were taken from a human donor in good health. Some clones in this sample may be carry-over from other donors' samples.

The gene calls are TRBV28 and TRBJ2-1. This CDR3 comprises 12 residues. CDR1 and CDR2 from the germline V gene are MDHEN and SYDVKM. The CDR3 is CASRPSYNEQFF. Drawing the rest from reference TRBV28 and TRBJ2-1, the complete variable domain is DVKVTQSSRYLVKRTGEKVFLECVQDMDHENMFWYRQDPGLGLRLIYFSYDVKMKEKGDIPEGYSVSREKKERFSLILESASTNQTSMYLCASRPSYNEQFFGPGTRLTVL.

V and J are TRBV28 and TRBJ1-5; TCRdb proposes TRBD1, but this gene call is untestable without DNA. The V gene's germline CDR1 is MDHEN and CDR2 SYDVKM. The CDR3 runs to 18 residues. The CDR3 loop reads CASSLPRDRPAGNQPQHF.

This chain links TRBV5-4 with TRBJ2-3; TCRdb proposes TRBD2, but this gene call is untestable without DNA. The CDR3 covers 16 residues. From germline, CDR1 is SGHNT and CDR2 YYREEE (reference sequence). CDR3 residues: CASSPSGDTISDTQYF.

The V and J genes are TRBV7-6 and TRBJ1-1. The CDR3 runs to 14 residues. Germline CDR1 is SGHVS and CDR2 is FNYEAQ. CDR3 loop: CASSSPTFTTEAFF.

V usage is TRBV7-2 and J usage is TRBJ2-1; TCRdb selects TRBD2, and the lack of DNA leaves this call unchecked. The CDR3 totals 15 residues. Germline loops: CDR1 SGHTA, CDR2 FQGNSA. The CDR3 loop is CASSQEAVTYNEQFF.

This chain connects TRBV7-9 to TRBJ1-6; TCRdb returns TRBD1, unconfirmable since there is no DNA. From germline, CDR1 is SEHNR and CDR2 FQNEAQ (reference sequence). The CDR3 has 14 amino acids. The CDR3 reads CASSSRQGHSPLHF.

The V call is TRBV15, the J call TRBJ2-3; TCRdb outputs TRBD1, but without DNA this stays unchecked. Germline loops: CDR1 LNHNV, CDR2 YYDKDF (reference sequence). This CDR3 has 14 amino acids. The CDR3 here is CATSARQGWDTQYF.